This T cell receptor beta chain emerged from a study of blood T cell repertoires in COVID-19. Background on the study: COVID-19 samples, acute and convalescent, were from the United States, Italy and Spain. From T cells, B-cell-depleted T cells, or PBMCs came the material, which was cDNA or gDNA.

Per the original data handling: Researchers report that nucleated cell counts were estimated from reference gene primer amplification. Assay used: immunoSEQ multiplex PCR; TCRdb lists only in-frame clones, some missing. Clone size and the V and J calls come from that table; the DNA yielded D and trimming. Of about 150,000 clones listed, about 90% are singletons. Germline loops: CDR1 SNHLY, CDR2 FYNNEI. The CDR3 is 14 residues long. The ends lost 7 bases at V and 6 bases at J; junction bases unmatched: 11. The receptor comes from an elderly man with acute or convalescent COVID-19. Input material: peripheral blood. V is TRBV2 and J is TRBJ2-7; 8 bases are a match to TRBD1. CDR3 DNA: TGTGCCAGCACCCCGGGACAGGCCACCGGCGAGCAGTACTTC. It is translated as CASTPGQATGEQYF.